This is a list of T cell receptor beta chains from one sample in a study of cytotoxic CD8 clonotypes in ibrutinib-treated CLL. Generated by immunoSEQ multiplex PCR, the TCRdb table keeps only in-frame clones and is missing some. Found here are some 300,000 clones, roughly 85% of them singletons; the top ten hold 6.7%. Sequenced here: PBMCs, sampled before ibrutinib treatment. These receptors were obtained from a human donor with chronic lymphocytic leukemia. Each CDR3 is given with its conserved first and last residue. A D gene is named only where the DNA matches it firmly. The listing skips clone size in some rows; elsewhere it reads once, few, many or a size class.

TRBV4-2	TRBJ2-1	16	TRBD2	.	TGTGCCAGCAGCCAGGGGCTAGCGGGGGGTATCAATGAGCAGTTCTTC	CASSQGLAGGINEQFF
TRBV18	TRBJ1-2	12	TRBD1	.	TGTGCCAGCTCGCCGGGGACAGTAGGCTACACCTTC	CASSPGTVGYTF
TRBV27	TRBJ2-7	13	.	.	TGTGCCAGCGACCTTGAGTGGTGTAACGAGCAGTACTTC	CASDLEWCNEQYF
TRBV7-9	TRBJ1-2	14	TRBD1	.	TGTGCCAGCAGCTCACAGGGGTTAGATTATGGCTACACCTTC	CASSSQGLDYGYTF
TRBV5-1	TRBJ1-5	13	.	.	TGCGCCAGCCGCCTGGGGGGGAATCAGCCCCAGCATTTT	CASRLGGNQPQHF
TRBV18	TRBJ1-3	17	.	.	TGTGCCAGCTCACCACTAGGGCGTGGGAGTAATGGAAACACCATATATTTT	CASSPLGRGSNGNTIYF
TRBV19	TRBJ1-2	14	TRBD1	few	TGTGCCAGTAGTGAAGGACAGGCTAACTATGGCTACACCTTC	CASSEGQANYGYTF
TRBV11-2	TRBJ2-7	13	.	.	TGTGCCAGCAGCTTAGGGCCATCCTACGAGCAGTACTTC	CASSLGPSYEQYF
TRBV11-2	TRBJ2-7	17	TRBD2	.	TGTGCCAGCAGCTTACAAACCGGGACTAGCGGGAGTTGGGAGCAGTACTTC	CASSLQTGTSGSWEQYF
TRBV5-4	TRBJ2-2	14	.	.	TGTGCCAGCAGCTTGGTGGGGGGTACCGGGGAGCTGTTTTTT	CASSLVGGTGELFF
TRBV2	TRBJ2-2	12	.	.	TGTGCCAGCAACGTAGGAACCGGGGAGCTGTTTTTT	CASNVGTGELFF
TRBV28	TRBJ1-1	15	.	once	TGTGCCAGCAGCCGCGGGGGGCATGTTACGGAGGAAGCTTTCTTT	CASSRGGHVTEEAFF
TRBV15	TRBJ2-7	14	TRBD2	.	TGTGCCACCAGTGAGGGCGGGAGGGCCTACGAGCAGTACTTC	CATSEGGRAYEQYF
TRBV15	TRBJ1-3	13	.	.	TGTGCCACCAGCAGAGATTACGGGAACACCATATATTTT	CATSRDYGNTIYF
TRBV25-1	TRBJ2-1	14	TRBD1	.	TGTGCCAGCAGTCAGGACAGGATCTACAATGAGCAGTTCTTC	CASSQDRIYNEQFF
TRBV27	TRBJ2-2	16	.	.	TGTGCCAGCAGTTTATCGGGCACGGAGAACACCGGGGAGCTGTTTTTT	CASSLSGTENTGELFF
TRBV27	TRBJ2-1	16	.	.	TGTGCCAGCAGTTTTAGCGTGTCAGGCCCCTACAATGAGCAGTTCTTC	CASSFSVSGPYNEQFF
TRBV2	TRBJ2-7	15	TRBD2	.	TGTGCCAGCATTATTACCGGGACTAGCGGCTACGAGCAGTACTTC	CASIITGTSGYEQYF
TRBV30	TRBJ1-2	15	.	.	TGTGCCTGGAGGACTCTAGCGGGATCTAACTATGGCTACACCTTC	CAWRTLAGSNYGYTF
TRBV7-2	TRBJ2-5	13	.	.	TGTGCCAGCAGCTTAATGCTAAAAGAGACCCAGTACTTC	CASSLMLKETQYF
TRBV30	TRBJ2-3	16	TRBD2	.	TGTGCCTGGACTAGCGGGAGAAACGGTCCGACAGATACGCAGTATTTT	CAWTSGRNGPTDTQYF
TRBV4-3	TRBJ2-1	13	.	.	TGCGCCAGCAGCCAAGATGACTACAATGAGCAGTTCTTC	CASSQDDYNEQFF
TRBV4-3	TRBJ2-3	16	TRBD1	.	TGCGCCAGCAGCCCAGAGGACAGGGTGGCCGGAGATACGCAGTATTTT	CASSPEDRVAGDTQYF
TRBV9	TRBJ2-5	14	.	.	TGTGCCAGCAGCGCCCAGGGCGGCCAAGAGACCCAGTACTTC	CASSAQGGQETQYF
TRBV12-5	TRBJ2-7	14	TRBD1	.	TGTGCTAGTGGGGAGGGACAGGGAATCTACGAGCAGTACTTC	CASGEGQGIYEQYF
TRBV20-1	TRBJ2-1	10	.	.	TGCAGTGCTACGATCAATGAGCAGTTCTTC	CSATINEQFF
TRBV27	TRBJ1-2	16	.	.	TGTGCCAGCACGAAAACCGGGGGGGCAGGAGTCTATGGCTACACCTTC	CASTKTGGAGVYGYTF
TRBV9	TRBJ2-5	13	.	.	TGTGCCAGCAGCGTCCAGTATCAAGAGACCCAGTACTTC	CASSVQYQETQYF
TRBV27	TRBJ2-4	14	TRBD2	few	TGTGCCAGCAGTCCTCGAGCGGGATTGGTCATTCAGTACTTC	CASSPRAGLVIQYF
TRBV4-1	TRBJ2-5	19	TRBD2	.	TGCGCCAGCAGCCAATTCGCGGGGATGAGGGGACTAGCGGGAGAGACCCAGTACTTC	CASSQFAGMRGLAGETQYF
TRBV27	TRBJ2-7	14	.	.	TGTGCCAGCAGGGCGCTGGAAAGGGTGTACGAGCAGTACTTC	CASRALERVYEQYF
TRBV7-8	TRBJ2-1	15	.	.	TGTGCCAGCAGCTTAGGGGGACACTTCTACAATGAGCAGTTCTTC	CASSLGGHFYNEQFF
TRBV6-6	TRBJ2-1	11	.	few	TGTGCCAGCAGCAGATACAATGAGCAGTTCTTC	CASSRYNEQFF
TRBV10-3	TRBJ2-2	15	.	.	TGTGCCATCACCGAGGGGCCCACGAACACCGGGGAGCTGTTTTTT	CAITEGPTNTGELFF
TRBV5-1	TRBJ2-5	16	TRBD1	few	TGCGCCAGCAGCTTGGCCCCCCGACAGGGTGGGGAGACCCAGTACTTC	CASSLAPRQGGETQYF
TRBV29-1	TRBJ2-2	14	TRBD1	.	TGCAGCGTTACCGGGACAGATAACACCGGGGAGCTGTTTTTT	CSVTGTDNTGELFF
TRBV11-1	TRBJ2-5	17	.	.	TGTGCCAGCAGCTTAGCGCGGTTTTCGGCAGGTGGCGAGACCCAGTACTTC	CASSLARFSAGGETQYF
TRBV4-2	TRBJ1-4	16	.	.	TGTGCCAGCAGCCAGTCCCGGGACATTGGTGAGGGAAAACTGTTTTTT	CASSQSRDIGEGKLFF
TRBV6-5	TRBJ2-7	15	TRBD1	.	TGTGCCAGCAGTTACCTAGGGGGCGCCTCCTACGAGCAGTACTTC	CASSYLGGASYEQYF
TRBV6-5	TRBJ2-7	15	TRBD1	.	TGTGCCAGCAGCCCCATAGGGACAGCAGGCTACGAGCAGTACTTC	CASSPIGTAGYEQYF